The 23 T cell receptor beta chains given below trace back to one sample, sequenced in a study of early T cells in non-severe SARS-CoV-2 infection. TCRdb analysed the 5' RACE reads with MiXCR anew, one entry per CDR3 protein. This sample yields approximately 71,000 distinct CDR3 sequences, of which around 11% are seen a single time; 2.7% belongs to the top ten. The sequencing here drew on whole blood, taken at baseline. These TCRs come from an adult who was a healthcare worker with PCR-confirmed SARS-CoV-2 infection or an uninfected control (not recorded which).

The sample holds a few counts of this clonotype. The chain uses TRBV14 and TRBJ2-4; D might be TRBD1 (6 bases). Germline assignment: CDR1 SGHDN and CDR2 FVKESK. The length of the CDR3 is 12 residues. Trimming shortened V by 8 bases and J by 7 bases, and 12 bases separated the two germline ends. The CDR3 DNA reads as TGTGCCAGCCTCTGGGGGCGGAACATTCAGTACTTC. Translation gives CASLWGRNIQYF.

This clonotype was recorded at least ten times. V usage is TRBV5-1 and J usage is TRBJ1-3, with 7 bases lining up with TRBD1. This CDR3 contains 15 residues. Germline loops: CDR1 SGHRS, CDR2 YFSETQ. Unmatched junction bases numbered 6, after V lost 4 bases and J lost 2 bases. The CDR3, as DNA: TGCGCCAGCAGCCTCGGCGACAGGGCTGGAAACACCATATATTTT. Amino acids: CASSLGDRAGNTIYF.

Only a few counts were recorded for this clonotype. This chain links TRBV2 with TRBJ1-1; D gene unclear. Trimming removed 5 bases at V and 3 bases at J, with 7 bases between. This CDR3 is 12 amino acids long. Germline-derived CDR1 and CDR2 are SNHLY and FYNNEI. The CDR3 sequence: CASSWTDTEAFF. In DNA, the CDR3 is TGTGCCAGCAGTTGGACCGACACTGAAGCTTTCTTT.

This clonotype has just one count. This chain joins TRBV20-1 and TRBJ1-1, with D perhaps TRBD1 (5 bases). There are 14 residues in the CDR3. Germline CDR1 and CDR2: DFQATT and SNEGSKA (reference sequence). V was clipped by 3 bases and J by 5 bases, with 16 bases between them. The CDR3 sequence: CSASGGISGTEAFF. The CDR3 DNA reads as TGCAGTGCTAGTGGGGGGATCTCGGGAACTGAAGCTTTCTTT.

This clonotype has a handful of counts. V usage is TRBV12-3 or TRBV12-4 and J usage is TRBJ2-5; 8 bases are a match to TRBD1. Losses at the gene ends were 6 bases for V and 2 bases for J; bases not matched to a gene: 8. The CDR3 sequence is 15 residues long. The CDR3 DNA sequence: TGTGCCAGCAGAGGACAGGGACGGAGACAAGAGACCCAGTACTTC. It yields the protein CASRGQGRRQETQYF.

The chain recombines TRBV4-1 with TRBJ2-5; 10 bases line up with TRBD2. Germline CDR1 MGHRA, CDR2 YSYEKL. This CDR3 spans 16 amino acids. J was trimmed by 5 bases and V by 1 base; bases with no gene match: 7. For the CDR3, the DNA is TGCGCCAGCAGCCAAGTCCTGACTAGCGGGTGGGAGACCCAGTACTTC. Its protein product is CASSQVLTSGWETQYF.

This clonotype was counted a few times. The chain recombines TRBV12-3 or TRBV12-4 with TRBJ1-4; 8 bases fit TRBD1. The CDR3 extends over 16 amino acids. V lost 6 bases to trimming and J lost 7 bases; unmatched junction nucleotides: 13. DNA of the CDR3: TGTGCCAGCAGCCGTTACCCGACAGGGGCGGGTGAAAAACTGTTTTTT. This sequence encodes CASSRYPTGAGEKLFF.

In this sample, this clonotype turned up a few times. The chain carries TRBV29-1 and TRBJ1-2; D possibly corresponds to TRBD1 (6 bases). Germline CDR1 SQVTM, CDR2 ANQGSEA. The germline V and J ends were trimmed by 0 bases and 5 bases, with 16 bases remaining between them. The CDR3 is made up of 15 amino acids. The CDR3 reads CSVEDLVRGTYGYTF. CDR3 in DNA: TGCAGCGTTGAAGATCTTGTCAGGGGAACGTATGGCTACACCTTC.

This clonotype showed up just a few times. The chain is built from TRBV5-1 and TRBJ1-2; TRBD1 aligns across 7 bases. The CDR3 runs to 15 residues. V lost 3 bases, J lost 0 bases, and 5 bases stayed unmatched. CDR1 SGHRS and CDR2 YFSETQ come from the germline V gene. The CDR3 region is CASSWTGQANYGYTF. Written as DNA, the CDR3 is TGCGCCAGCAGCTGGACAGGACAAGCTAACTATGGCTACACCTTC.

This clonotype turned up a few times. The chain uses TRBV20-1 and TRBJ1-5; maybe TRBD1 (6 bases). Trimming pared 5 bases from V and 4 bases from J, leaving 15 bases between. CDR3 size: 14 residues. Germline CDR1 is DFQATT and CDR2 is SNEGSKA (reference sequence). CDR3 DNA sequence: TGCAGTGCTCTCGGGACAACGATTAATCAGCCCCAGCATTTT. Encoded protein: CSALGTTINQPQHF.

V usage is TRBV28 and J usage is TRBJ2-5, with 11 bases aligning to TRBD1. The junction had 9 bases not matched to a gene; V was cut back by 5 bases and J by 7 bases. The CDR3 loop spans 15 amino acids. CDR1 and CDR2 from the germline V gene are MDHEN and SYDVKM. CDR3 sequence: CASSTLDRGLGTQYF. The CDR3 DNA is TGTGCCAGCAGTACTCTGGACAGGGGGCTTGGGACCCAGTACTTC.

This clonotype was counted at least ten times. The chain carries TRBV5-1 and TRBJ2-1, with a possible D match to TRBD1 (5 bases). The CDR3 spans 12 residues. Per germline, CDR1 SGHRS and CDR2 YFSETQ. Trimming took 0 bases from V and 15 from J, leaving 13 bases between them. The CDR3 bases are TGCGCCAGCAGCTTGGGGGGCCATCCCTGGTTCTTC. Its translation is CASSLGGHPWFF.

The J gene is TRBJ2-1, the V gene TRBV20-1; D perhaps matches TRBD2 (5 bases). The ends were cut back, 2 bases at V and 8 bases at J, with 25 bases in the middle. This CDR3 is built from 17 residues. CDR1 is DFQATT, CDR2 SNEGSKA, per germline (reference sequence). This chain's CDR3 is CSARPPPRTWTFYEQFF. The CDR3 nucleotides read TGCAGTGCTAGACCCCCTCCAAGGACTTGGACTTTTTATGAGCAGTTCTTC.

V is TRBV7-2 and J is TRBJ2-4; weak D call: TRBD2 (5 bases). The CDR3 sequence is 12 residues long. V lost 5 bases, J lost 16 bases, and 18 bases lay in between. Per the germline V gene, CDR1 is SGHTA and CDR2 is FQGNSA. The CDR3 is CASSPGPSRGYF. CDR3 in DNA: TGTGCCAGCAGCCCCGGACCGTCACGGGGTTACTTC.

This clonotype was seen at least ten times. V gene TRBV20-1 combines with J gene TRBJ2-1, with D maybe TRBD1 (5 bases). The CDR3 runs to 14 residues. From germline, CDR1 is DFQATT and CDR2 SNEGSKA (reference sequence). CDR3 loop: CGWGTFETYNEQFF. CDR3 DNA sequence: TGCGGCTGGGGCACGTTCGAGACCTACAATGAGCAGTTCTTC.

The CDR3 spells CASSPHRGGGTDTQYF. The CDR3 DNA reads TGTGCCAGCAGTCCCCACCGAGGGGGAGGCACAGATACGCAGTATTTT. The J gene is TRBJ2-3, the V gene TRBV12-3 or TRBV12-4; TRBD1 is a possible D gene (6 bases). Trimming removed 5 bases at V and 1 base at J, with 16 bases between. CDR3 length: 16 residues.

This clonotype was observed a handful of times. The rearrangement uses TRBV11-3 and TRBJ2-3, with D maybe TRBD2 (7 bases). V was cut by 4 bases and J by 0 bases, with 20 bases left in between. This CDR3 spans 18 amino acids. Looked up from germline, CDR1 is SGHNT and CDR2 is YENEEA. This CDR3 is CASSSGGAGATSTDTQYF. CDR3 nucleotide sequence: TGTGCCAGCAGCTCTGGGGGGGCAGGAGCTACTAGCACAGATACGCAGTATTTT.

This clonotype appeared a few times. The chain recombines TRBV5-4 with TRBJ1-2, with TRBD1 identical over 7 bases. Germline V lookup: CDR1 SGHNT, CDR2 YYREEE (reference sequence). V lost 4 bases, J lost 3 bases, and 9 bases stayed unmatched. The CDR3 sequence is 15 residues long. CDR3 sequence: CASSPRQGRDYGYTF. Written as DNA, the CDR3 is TGTGCCAGCAGCCCCAGACAGGGTCGAGACTATGGCTACACCTTC. Full variable domain (outside the CDR3, taken from reference TRBV5-4 and TRBJ1-2): ETGVTQSPTHLIKTRGQQVTLRCSSQSGHNTVSWYQQALGQGPQFIFQYYREEENGRGNFPPRFSGLQFPNYSSELNVNALELDDSALYLCASSPRQGRDYGYTFGSGTRLTVV.

The chain combines TRBV7-2 with TRBJ2-1; 9 bases are a match to TRBD2. V was clipped by 5 bases and J by 9 bases; unmatched bases: 8. CDR1 and CDR2 from the germline V gene are SGHTA and FQGNSA. The CDR3 sequence is 14 residues long. CDR3 DNA: TGTGCCAGCAGCCTTAGCGGGGGAGGCGGTGAGCAGTTCTTC. Encoded protein: CASSLSGGGGEQFF.

In its sample, this clonotype was seen a few times. The chain employs TRBV28 and TRBJ2-7; no definite D call. V was cut by 4 bases and J by 0 bases, with 16 bases left in between. This CDR3 has 16 residues. Germline-derived CDR1 and CDR2 are MDHEN and SYDVKM. The CDR3 region is CASSSLSWKGSYEQYF. As DNA, the CDR3 is TGTGCCAGCAGTTCTCTATCGTGGAAGGGCTCCTACGAGCAGTACTTC.

The rearrangement links TRBV20-1 to TRBJ1-2; D is ambiguous. Germline lookup yields CDR1 DFQATT and CDR2 SNEGSKA (reference sequence). CDR3 size: 14 residues. Deletions cut 0 bases from V and 4 bases from J, with 12 bases between. DNA for the CDR3: TGCAGTGCTAGAGATATTGAAGTGGGCTATGGCTACACCTTC. Translation gives CSARDIEVGYGYTF.

The chain is built from TRBV6-1 and TRBJ2-1; unclear D gene. This CDR3 has 18 residues. V lost 5 bases to trimming and J lost 0 bases, with 20 bases between them. Germline V gives CDR1 MNHNS, CDR2 SASEGT. The CDR3 DNA reads TGTGCCAGCAGTCCCCTGGGTGGGTCCTTGAGCTCCTACAATGAGCAGTTCTTC. Residues: CASSPLGGSLSSYNEQFF.

The rearrangement links TRBV20-1 to TRBJ2-5, with 7 nucleotides matching TRBD1. There are 14 residues in the CDR3. Germline V gene data show CDR1 as DFQATT and CDR2 as SNEGSKA (reference sequence). After removal of 4 bases from V and 4 bases from J, the junction contained 9 bases not matched to a gene. CDR3: CSAKKRTGGETQYF. The DNA of the CDR3 is TGCAGTGCTAAAAAAAGGACAGGCGGAGAGACCCAGTACTTC.